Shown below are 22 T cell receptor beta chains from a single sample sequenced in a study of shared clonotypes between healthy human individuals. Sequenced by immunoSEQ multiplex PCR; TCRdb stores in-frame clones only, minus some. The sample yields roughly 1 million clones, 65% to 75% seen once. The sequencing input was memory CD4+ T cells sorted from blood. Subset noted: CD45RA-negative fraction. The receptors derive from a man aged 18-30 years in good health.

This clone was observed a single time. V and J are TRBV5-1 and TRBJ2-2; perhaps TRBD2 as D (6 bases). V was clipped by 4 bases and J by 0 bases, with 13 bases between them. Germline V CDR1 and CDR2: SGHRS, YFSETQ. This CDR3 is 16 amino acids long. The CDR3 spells CASSPPDYANTGELFF. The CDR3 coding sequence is TGCGCCAGCAGCCCCCCGGACTACGCGAACACCGGGGAGCTGTTTTTT.

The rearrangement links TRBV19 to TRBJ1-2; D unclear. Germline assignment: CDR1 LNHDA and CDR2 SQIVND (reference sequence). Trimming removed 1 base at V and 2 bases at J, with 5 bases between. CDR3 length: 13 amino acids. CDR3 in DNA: TGTGCCAGTAGTATAGGGGAGAACTATGGCTACACCTTC. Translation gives CASSIGENYGYTF.

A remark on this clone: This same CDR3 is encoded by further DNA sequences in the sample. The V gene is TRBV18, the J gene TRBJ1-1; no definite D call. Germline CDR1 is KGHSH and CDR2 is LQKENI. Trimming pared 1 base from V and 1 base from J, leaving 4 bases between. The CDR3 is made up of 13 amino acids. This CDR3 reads CASSPQKNTEAFF. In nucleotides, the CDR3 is TGTGCCAGCTCACCACAAAAGAACACTGAAGCTTTCTTT.

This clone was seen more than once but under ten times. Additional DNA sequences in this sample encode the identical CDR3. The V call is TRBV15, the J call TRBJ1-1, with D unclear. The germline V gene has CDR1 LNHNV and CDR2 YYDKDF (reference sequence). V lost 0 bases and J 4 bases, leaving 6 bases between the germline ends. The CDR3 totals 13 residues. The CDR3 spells CATSRDLGTEAFF. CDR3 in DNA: TGTGCCACCAGCAGAGATCTCGGCACTGAAGCTTTCTTT. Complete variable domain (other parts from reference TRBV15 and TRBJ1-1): DAMVIQNPRYQVTQFGKPVTLSCSQTLNHNVMYWYQQKSSQAPKLLFHYYDKDFNNEADTPDNFQSRRPNTSFCFLDIRSPGLGDTAMYLCATSRDLGTEAFFGQGTRLTVV.

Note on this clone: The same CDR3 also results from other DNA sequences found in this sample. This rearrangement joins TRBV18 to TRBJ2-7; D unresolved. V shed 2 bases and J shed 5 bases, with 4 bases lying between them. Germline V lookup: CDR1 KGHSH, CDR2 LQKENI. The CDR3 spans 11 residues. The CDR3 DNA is TGTGCCAGCTCACCAGCCAACGAGCAGTACTTC. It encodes CASSPANEQYF.

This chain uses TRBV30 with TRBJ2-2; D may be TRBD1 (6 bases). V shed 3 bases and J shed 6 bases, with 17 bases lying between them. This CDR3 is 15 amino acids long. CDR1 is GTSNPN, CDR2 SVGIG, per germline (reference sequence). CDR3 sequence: CAWSPGDLGAGELFF. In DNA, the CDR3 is TGTGCCTGGAGCCCAGGGGATTTGGGAGCCGGGGAGCTGTTTTTT.

CDR3 DNA: TGTGCCAGCAGCTTAGTGCGGGGGACAGGGGTGGTAGGGGCCAACGTCCTGACTTTC. Translated, it gives CASSLVRGTGVVGANVLTF. This chain uses TRBV7-9 with TRBJ2-6, with 10 bases matching TRBD1. The CDR3 consists of 19 residues. Germline-derived CDR1 and CDR2 are SEHNR and FQNEAQ (reference sequence). V dropped 1 base and J dropped 4; count of bases not matched to a gene: 10. Filled out from reference TRBV7-9 and TRBJ2-6, the complete variable domain reads DTGVSQNPRHKITKRGQNVTFRCDPISEHNRLYWYRQTLGQGPEFLTYFQNEAQLEKSRLLSDRFSAERPKGSFSTLEIQRTEQGDSAMYLCASSLVRGTGVVGANVLTFGAGSRLTVL.

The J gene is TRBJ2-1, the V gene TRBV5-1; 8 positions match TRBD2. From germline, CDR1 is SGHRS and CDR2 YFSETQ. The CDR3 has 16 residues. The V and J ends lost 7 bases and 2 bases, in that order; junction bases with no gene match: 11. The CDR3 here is CASYPGGLNAYNEQFF. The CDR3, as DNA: TGCGCCAGCTATCCGGGGGGGCTGAACGCCTACAATGAGCAGTTCTTC.

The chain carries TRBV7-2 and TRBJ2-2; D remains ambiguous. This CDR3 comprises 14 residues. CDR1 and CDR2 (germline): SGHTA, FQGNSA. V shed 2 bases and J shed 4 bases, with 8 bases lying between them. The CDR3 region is CASSLQRATGELFF. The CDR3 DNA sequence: TGTGCCAGCAGCTTACAGCGAGCCACCGGGGAGCTGTTTTTT.

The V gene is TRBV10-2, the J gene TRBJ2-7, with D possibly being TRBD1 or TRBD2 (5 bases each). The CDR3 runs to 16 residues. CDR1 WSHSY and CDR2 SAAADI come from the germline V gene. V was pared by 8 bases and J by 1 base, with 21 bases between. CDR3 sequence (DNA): TGCGCCAGCTCCGCCGACCCGGGGCGCGAATCCTACGAGCAGTACTTC. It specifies CASSADPGRESYEQYF.

The CDR3 region has the DNA TGCGCCAGCAGCTTGGCCGGTAGTCAAAGACGGGACAGCACCTACGAGCAGTACTTC. The encoded protein is CASSLAGSQRRDSTYEQYF. This chain uses TRBV5-1 with TRBJ2-7; TRBD1 agrees at 7 bases. This CDR3 has 19 amino acids. Looked up from germline, CDR1 is SGHRS and CDR2 is YFSETQ. V was clipped by 0 bases and J by 2 bases; unmatched bases: 17.

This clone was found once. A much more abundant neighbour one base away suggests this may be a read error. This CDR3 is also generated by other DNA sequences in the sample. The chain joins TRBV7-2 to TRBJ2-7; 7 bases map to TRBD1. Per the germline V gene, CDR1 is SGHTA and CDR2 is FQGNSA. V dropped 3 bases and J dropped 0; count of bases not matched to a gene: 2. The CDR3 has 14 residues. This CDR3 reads CASSLTGSSYEQYF. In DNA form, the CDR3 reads TGTGCCAGCAGCTTGACAGGGAGCTCCTACGAGCAGTACTTC.

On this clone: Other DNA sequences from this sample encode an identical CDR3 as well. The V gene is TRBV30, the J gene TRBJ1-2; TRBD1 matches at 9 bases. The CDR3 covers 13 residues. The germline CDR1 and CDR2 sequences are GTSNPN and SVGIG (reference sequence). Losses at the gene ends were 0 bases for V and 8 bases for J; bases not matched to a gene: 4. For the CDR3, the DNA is TGTGCCTGGAGTGTACAGGGGGCGCACGGCTACACCTTC. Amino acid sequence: CAWSVQGAHGYTF.

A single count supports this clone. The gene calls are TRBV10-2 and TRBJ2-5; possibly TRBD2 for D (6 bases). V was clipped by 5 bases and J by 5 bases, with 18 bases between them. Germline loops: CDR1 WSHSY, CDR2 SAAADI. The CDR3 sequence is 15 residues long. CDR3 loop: CASSISGLPVETQYF. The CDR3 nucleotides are TGCGCCAGCAGTATCTCTGGACTACCCGTGGAGACCCAGTACTTC.

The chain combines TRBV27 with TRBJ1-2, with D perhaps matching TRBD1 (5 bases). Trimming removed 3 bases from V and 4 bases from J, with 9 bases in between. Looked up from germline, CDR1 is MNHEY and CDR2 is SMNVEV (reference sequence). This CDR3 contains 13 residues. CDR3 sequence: CASSFREGYGYTF. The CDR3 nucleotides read TGTGCCAGCAGTTTCAGGGAAGGCTATGGCTACACCTTC.

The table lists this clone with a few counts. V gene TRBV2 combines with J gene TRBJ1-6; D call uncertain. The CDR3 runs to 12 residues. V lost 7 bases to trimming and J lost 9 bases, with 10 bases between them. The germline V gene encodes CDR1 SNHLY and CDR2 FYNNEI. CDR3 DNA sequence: TGTGCCAGCACCGGGATAGGTTCACCCCTCCACTTT. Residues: CASTGIGSPLHF.

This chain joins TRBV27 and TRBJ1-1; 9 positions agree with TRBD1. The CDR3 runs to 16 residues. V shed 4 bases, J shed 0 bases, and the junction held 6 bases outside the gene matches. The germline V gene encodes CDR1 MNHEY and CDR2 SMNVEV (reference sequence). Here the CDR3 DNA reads TGTGCCAGCAGTTCACCAGGACAGGGGATGAACACTGAAGCTTTCTTT. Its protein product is CASSSPGQGMNTEAFF.

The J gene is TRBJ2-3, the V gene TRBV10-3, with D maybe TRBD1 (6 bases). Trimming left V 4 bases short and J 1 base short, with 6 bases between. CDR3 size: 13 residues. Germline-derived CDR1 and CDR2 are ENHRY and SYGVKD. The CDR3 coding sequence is TGTGCCATCAGTGGACAGGGCACAGATACGCAGTATTTT. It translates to CAISGQGTDTQYF.

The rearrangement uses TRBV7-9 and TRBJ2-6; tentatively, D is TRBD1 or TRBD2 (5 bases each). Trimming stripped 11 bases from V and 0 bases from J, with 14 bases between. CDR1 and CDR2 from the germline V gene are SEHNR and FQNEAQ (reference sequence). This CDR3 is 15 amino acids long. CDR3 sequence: CACGSGSSGANVLTF. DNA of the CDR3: TGTGCCTGTGGGTCAGGGAGCTCTGGGGCCAACGTCCTGACTTTC. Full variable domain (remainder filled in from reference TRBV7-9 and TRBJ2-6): DTGVSQNPRHKITKRGQNVTFRCDPISEHNRLYWYRQTLGQGPEFLTYFQNEAQLEKSRLLSDRFSAERPKGSFSTLEIQRTEQGDSAMYLCACGSGSSGANVLTFGAGSRLTVL.

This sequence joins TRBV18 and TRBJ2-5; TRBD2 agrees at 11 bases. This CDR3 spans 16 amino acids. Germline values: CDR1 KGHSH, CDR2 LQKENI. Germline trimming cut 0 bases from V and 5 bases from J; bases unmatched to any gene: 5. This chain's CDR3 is CASSPPSGGANETQYF. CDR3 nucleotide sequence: TGTGCCAGCTCACCACCTAGCGGGGGGGCAAACGAGACCCAGTACTTC.

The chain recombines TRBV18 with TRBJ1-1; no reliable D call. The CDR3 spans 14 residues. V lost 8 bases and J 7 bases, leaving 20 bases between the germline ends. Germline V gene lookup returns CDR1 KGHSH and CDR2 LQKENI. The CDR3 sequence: CASTLTLKDLEAFF. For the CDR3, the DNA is TGTGCCAGCACCTTGACACTGAAGGATCTTGAAGCTTTCTTT.

The chain's CDR3 is CATSRDPGPPYEQYF. CDR3 coding DNA: TGTGCCACCAGCAGAGATCCGGGGCCCCCCTACGAGCAGTACTTC. The chain is built from TRBV15 and TRBJ2-7; D may match TRBD1 or TRBD2 (5 bases each). Trimming cost V 0 bases and J 2 bases, with 11 bases left between them. CDR3 size: 15 residues. Germline V gene lookup returns CDR1 LNHNV and CDR2 YYDKDF (reference sequence).